This T cell receptor (beta chain) was retrieved from a study of cytomegalovirus exposure and HLA in healthy donors. The primer mix had 60 Vbeta and 13 Jbeta primers. Per the original methods: Around 9.9 million shared chains were among the about 80 million unique TCR beta chains that a later analysis counted. TCRdb keeps only in-frame clones here, not all; method: immunoSEQ multiplex PCR. From that table come the V and J calls and clone size; the DNA was used to work out D and trimming. The repertoire consists of more than 140,000 clones, with about 80% occurring once and the leading ten covering around 0.7%. This CDR3 comprises 15 residues. Germline V gene sequence: CDR1 SGHRS, CDR2 YFSETQ. Losses at the gene ends were 4 bases for V and 1 base for J; bases not matched to a gene: 4.

The sample consisted of PBMCs. The sequence derives from a male donor in good health and CMV-seronegative. V usage is TRBV5-1 and J usage is TRBJ2-1; TRBD1 matches 8 bases. Here the CDR3 DNA reads TGCGCCAGCAGCCAAGGACAGGGTTCCTACAATGAGCAGTTCTTC. This gives the protein CASSQGQGSYNEQFF. Full variable domain (missing parts from reference TRBV5-1 and TRBJ2-1): KAGVTQTPRYLIKTRGQQVTLSCSPISGHRSVSWYQQTPGQGLQFLFEYFSETQRNKGNFPGRFSGRQFSNSRSEMNVSTLELGDSALYLCASSQGQGSYNEQFFGPGTRLTVL.